The 11 T cell receptor beta chains below all came from one sample that was sequenced in a study of cytomegalovirus exposure and HLA in healthy donors. 60 Vbeta and 13 Jbeta primers were used in PCR. Sequencing used immunoSEQ multiplex PCR; TCRdb keeps in-frame clones, though not all of them. This table holds 90,000 to 140,000 clones, approximately 69% found once. Sequencing was done on a sample of PBMCs. The receptor set was obtained from a man aged 30 to 45 in good health and CMV-seronegative.

This clone was observed a single time. The CDR3 region is CASSLSGGAKTEAFF. The DNA of the CDR3 is TGTGCCAGCAGCTTATCGGGGGGCGCGAAGACTGAAGCTTTCTTT. The chain combines TRBV11-2 with TRBJ1-1; D perhaps matches TRBD1 (6 bases). V lost 2 bases to trimming and J lost 5 bases, with 15 bases between them. Germline lookup yields CDR1 SGHAT and CDR2 FQNNGV. The CDR3 has 15 residues.

The chain is built from TRBV28 and TRBJ1-2; perhaps TRBD1 as D (6 bases). V was clipped by 0 bases and J by 2 bases, with 10 bases between them. The length of the CDR3 is 15 residues. In germline, CDR1 is MDHEN, CDR2 SYDVKM. CDR3 sequence: CASSLWQQGNYGYTF. In DNA, the CDR3 is TGTGCCAGCAGTTTATGGCAACAGGGCAACTATGGCTACACCTTC.

The genes are TRBV5-6 and TRBJ2-7; D gene unclear. CDR1 is SGHDT and CDR2 is YYEEEE in the germline V gene. The CDR3 contains 15 residues. V was trimmed by 4 bases and J by 0 bases, leaving 14 bases between them. The CDR3 loop reads CASSPAHSISYEQYF. In DNA, the CDR3 is TGTGCCAGCAGCCCTGCTCACTCGATCTCCTACGAGCAGTACTTC.

Concerning this clone: A read error may account for a junction end that differs from germline. The chain recombines TRBV7-9 with TRBJ2-2, with a weak D call TRBD1 (6 bases). This CDR3 contains 15 residues. Looked up from germline, CDR1 is SEHNR and CDR2 is FQNEAQ (reference sequence). The CDR3 region has the DNA TGTTCCAGCAGAGATGGACAGTCGAACACCGGGGAGCTGTTTTTT. Protein product: CSSRDGQSNTGELFF. Full variable domain (outside the CDR3, taken from reference TRBV7-9 and TRBJ2-2): DTGVSQNPRHKITKRGQNVTFRCDPISEHNRLYWYRQTLGQGPEFLTYFQNEAQLEKSRLLSDRFSAERPKGSFSTLEIQRTEQGDSAMYLCSSRDGQSNTGELFFGEGSRLTVL.

V and J are TRBV11-3 and TRBJ2-2; 7 nucleotides line up with TRBD2. The CDR3 is 15 amino acids. V trimming: 0 bases; J trimming: 6 bases; junction bases outside the gene matches: 4. Germline CDR1 SGHNT, CDR2 YENEEA. The CDR3 DNA reads TGTGCCAGCAGCTTAGAGGGTAGCGGGCCCGGGGAGCTGTTTTTT. It specifies CASSLEGSGPGELFF.

J is TRBJ1-1 and V is TRBV7-9, with a tentative D call TRBD1 (5 bases). The CDR3 extends over 13 amino acids. The germline V gene encodes CDR1 SEHNR and CDR2 FQNEAQ (reference sequence). Trimming removed 8 bases from V and 3 bases from J, with 13 bases in between. The CDR3 region has the DNA TGTGCCAGCGTTGGACAAGGAGACACTGAAGCTTTCTTT. It codes for CASVGQGDTEAFF.

J is TRBJ1-2 and V is TRBV7-9; 10 bases align to TRBD1. The CDR3 runs 14 residues. V gave up 5 bases and J gave up 4 bases; unmatched junction bases: 4. Germline assignment: CDR1 SEHNR and CDR2 FQNEAQ (reference sequence). The CDR3 DNA is TGTGCCAGCAGCCCGACAGGGGGCGGCTATGGCTACACCTTC. This translates into CASSPTGGGYGYTF.

This sequence joins TRBV5-4 and TRBJ1-2; possibly TRBD1 for D (6 bases). Trimming cost V 1 base and J 2 bases, with 15 bases left between them. This CDR3 has 16 residues. Germline loops: CDR1 SGHNT, CDR2 YYREEE (reference sequence). CDR3 protein: CASSLFTGRANYGYTF. The DNA of the CDR3 is TGTGCCAGCAGCTTGTTTACAGGGAGGGCCAACTATGGCTACACCTTC.

The chain employs TRBV6-6 and TRBJ1-2, with TRBD1 identical over 11 bases. The J segment lost 4 bases and the V segment lost 2 bases, leaving 3 bases of the junction unmatched. The germline V gene has CDR1 MNHNY and CDR2 SVGAGI (reference sequence). The CDR3 spans 15 residues. The CDR3 loop reads CASSYAGQGAYGYTF. CDR3 in DNA: TGTGCCAGCAGTTACGCCGGACAGGGGGCCTATGGCTACACCTTC.

This clone has only a few counts. The chain combines TRBV30 with TRBJ1-6; 11 nucleotides agree with TRBD1. The CDR3 runs to 15 residues. J was trimmed by 7 bases and V by 4 bases; bases with no gene match: 6. Germline V lookup: CDR1 GTSNPN, CDR2 SVGIG (reference sequence). CDR3 sequence: CAWIRTGGFNSPLHF. As DNA, the CDR3 is TGTGCCTGGATTCGGACAGGGGGCTTCAATTCACCCCTCCACTTT.

V is TRBV6-1 and J is TRBJ1-1; D is unresolved. This CDR3 comprises 13 residues. V dropped 1 base and J dropped 3 bases, with 6 bases sitting between them. Germline-derived CDR1 and CDR2 are MNHNS and SASEGT. CDR3 sequence: CASSEVRDTEAFF. The CDR3 DNA follows: TGTGCCAGCAGTGAAGTCCGGGACACTGAAGCTTTCTTT.